The clone carrying this T cell receptor (beta chain) has a count of ten or more. Its antigen is as yet unknown. This specimen comes from a study of early T cells in non-severe SARS-CoV-2 infection. TCRdb itself ran the 5' RACE reads through MiXCR, one entry per CDR3 protein. The table shows some 49,000 distinct CDR3 sequences, with about an eighth occurring only once. Trimming cost V 4 bases and J 5 bases, with 8 bases left between them. Germline V CDR1 and CDR2: SGHTA, FQGNSA. CDR3 length: 12 residues. Study findings and constraints: VDJdb-based annotation leaned toward anti-spike CD8 responses and missed private and CD4 specificities.

The sequence derives from an adult who was a healthcare worker with PCR-confirmed SARS-CoV-2 infection or an uninfected control (not recorded which). The V and J genes are TRBV7-2 and TRBJ1-1; D unresolved. The material sequenced was whole blood. This CDR3 reads CASSSSGTEAFF. The CDR3 nucleotides read TGTGCCAGCAGCTCCAGTGGGACTGAAGCTTTCTTT.